This T cell receptor (beta chain) was observed in a study of blood T cells in healthy people across ages. Study summary: Per every two T cells, about one barcoded beta molecule was captured by template switching. Study-level points and caveats: In older individuals, TCR beta diversity per million T cells was lower, falling roughly linearly with age.

Concerning this clonotype itself: Its antigen is unknown.

V was shortened by 5 bases and J by 4 bases, with 16 bases between the two germline ends. The length of the CDR3 is 15 residues. CDR1 and CDR2 from the germline V gene are KGHDR and SFDVKD. Together with a sample-barcoded 5' primer, a J-beta primer mix was included in a second PCR lasting about 7 to 11 cycles. TCRdb redid the calling of the 5' RACE reads with MiXCR, one entry per CDR3 protein. The sample shows around 1,000,000 distinct CDR3 sequences, approximately 25% of them seen only once. This sample was shared with a second study, whose subject was T cells of mothers and their children. From that second work: Mothers and children who were related shared slightly more overlap than unrelated pairs, but not significantly more. Clones that were microchimeric and persistent were not detected among T cells.

This chain connects TRBV24-1 to TRBJ1-2; perhaps TRBD1 as D (6 bases). This sequence originates from a girl aged 2 to 9 in good health. Source material: blood. CDR3 loop: CATSGAEDRFYGYTF. Here the CDR3 DNA reads TGTGCCACCAGTGGGGCCGAGGACAGATTCTATGGCTACACCTTC.